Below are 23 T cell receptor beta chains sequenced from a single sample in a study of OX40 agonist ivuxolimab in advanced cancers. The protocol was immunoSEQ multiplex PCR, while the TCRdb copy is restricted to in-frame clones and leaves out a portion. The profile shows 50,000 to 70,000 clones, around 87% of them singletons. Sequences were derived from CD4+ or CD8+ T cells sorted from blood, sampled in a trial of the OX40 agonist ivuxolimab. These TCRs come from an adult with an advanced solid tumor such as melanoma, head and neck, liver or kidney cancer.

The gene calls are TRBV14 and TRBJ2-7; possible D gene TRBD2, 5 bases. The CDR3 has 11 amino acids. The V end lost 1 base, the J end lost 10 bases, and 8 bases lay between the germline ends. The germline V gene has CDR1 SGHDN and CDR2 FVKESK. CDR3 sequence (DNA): TGTGCCAGCAGCCAAGCGGGGTTACAGTACTTC. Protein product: CASSQAGLQYF.

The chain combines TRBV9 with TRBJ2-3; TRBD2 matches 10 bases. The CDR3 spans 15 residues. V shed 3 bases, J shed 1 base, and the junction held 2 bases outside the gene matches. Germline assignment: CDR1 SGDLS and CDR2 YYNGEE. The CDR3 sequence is CASSALAGGTDTQYF. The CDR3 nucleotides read TGTGCCAGCAGCGCCCTAGCGGGAGGCACAGATACGCAGTATTTT. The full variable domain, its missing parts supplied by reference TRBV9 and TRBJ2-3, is DSGVTQTPKHLITATGQRVTLRCSPRSGDLSVYWYQQSLDQGLQFLIQYYNGEERAKGNILERFSAQQFPDLHSELNLSSLELGDSALYFCASSALAGGTDTQYFGPGTRLTVL.

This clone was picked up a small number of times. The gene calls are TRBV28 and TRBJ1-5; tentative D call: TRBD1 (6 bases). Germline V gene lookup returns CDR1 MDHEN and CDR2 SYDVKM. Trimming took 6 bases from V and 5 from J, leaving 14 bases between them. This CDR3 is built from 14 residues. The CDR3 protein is CASSPAGGHQPQHF. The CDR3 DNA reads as TGTGCCAGCAGCCCGGCGGGGGGGCATCAGCCCCAGCATTTT. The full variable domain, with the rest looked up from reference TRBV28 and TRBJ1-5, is DVKVTQSSRYLVKRTGEKVFLECVQDMDHENMFWYRQDPGLGLRLIYFSYDVKMKEKGDIPEGYSVSREKKERFSLILESASTNQTSMYLCASSPAGGHQPQHFGDGTRLSIL.

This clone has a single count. CDR3 in amino acids: CASKGQYNQPQHF. The CDR3 DNA sequence: TGTGCCAGCAAAGGACAGTACAATCAGCCCCAGCATTTT. The V gene is TRBV2, the J gene TRBJ1-5; possibly TRBD1 for D (6 bases). There are 13 residues in the CDR3. V dropped 7 bases and J dropped 3 bases, with 10 bases sitting between them. The germline V gene encodes CDR1 SNHLY and CDR2 FYNNEI. Complete variable domain (other parts from reference TRBV2 and TRBJ1-5): EPEVTQTPSHQVTQMGQEVILRCVPISNHLYFYWYRQILGQKVEFLVSFYNNEISEKSEIFDDQFSVERPDGSNFTLKIRSTKLEDSAMYFCASKGQYNQPQHFGDGTRLSIL.

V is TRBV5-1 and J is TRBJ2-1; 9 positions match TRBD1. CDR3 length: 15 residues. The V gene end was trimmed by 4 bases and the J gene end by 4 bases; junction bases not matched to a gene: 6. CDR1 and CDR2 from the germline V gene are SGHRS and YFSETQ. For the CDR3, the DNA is TGCGCCAGCAGCACAGGACAGGGGTTGTACAATGAGCAGTTCTTC. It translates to CASSTGQGLYNEQFF.

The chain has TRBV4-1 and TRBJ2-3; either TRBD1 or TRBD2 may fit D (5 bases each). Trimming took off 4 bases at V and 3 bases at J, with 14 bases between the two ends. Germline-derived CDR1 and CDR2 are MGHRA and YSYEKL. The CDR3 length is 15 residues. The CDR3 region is CASSPGTVKTDTQYF. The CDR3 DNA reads TGCGCCAGCAGCCCCGGGACCGTAAAGACAGATACGCAGTATTTT.

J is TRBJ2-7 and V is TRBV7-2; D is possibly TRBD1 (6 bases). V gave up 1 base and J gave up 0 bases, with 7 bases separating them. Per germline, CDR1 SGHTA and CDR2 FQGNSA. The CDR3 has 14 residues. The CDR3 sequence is CASSLGTASYEQYF. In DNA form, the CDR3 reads TGTGCCAGCAGCTTAGGGACAGCCTCCTACGAGCAGTACTTC.

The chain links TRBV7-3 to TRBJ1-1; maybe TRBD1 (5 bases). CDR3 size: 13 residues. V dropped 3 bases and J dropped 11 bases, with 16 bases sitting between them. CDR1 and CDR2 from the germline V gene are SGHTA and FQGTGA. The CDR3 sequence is CASSFGRDREAFF. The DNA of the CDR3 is TGTGCCAGCAGCTTCGGCAGGGATAGGGAGGCTTTCTTT.

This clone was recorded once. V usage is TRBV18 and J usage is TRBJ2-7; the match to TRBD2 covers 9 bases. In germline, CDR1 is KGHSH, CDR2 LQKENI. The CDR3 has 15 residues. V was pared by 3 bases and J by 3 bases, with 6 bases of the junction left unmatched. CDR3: CASSPGSGGIYEQYF. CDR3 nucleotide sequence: TGTGCCAGCTCACCGGGAAGCGGGGGGATCTACGAGCAGTACTTC.

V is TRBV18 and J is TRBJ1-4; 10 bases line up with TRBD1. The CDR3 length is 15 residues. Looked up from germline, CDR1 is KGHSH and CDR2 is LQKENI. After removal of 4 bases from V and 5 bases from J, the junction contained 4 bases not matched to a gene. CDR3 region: CASSRPGQGNEKLFF. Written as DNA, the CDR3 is TGTGCCAGCTCACGACCGGGACAGGGGAATGAAAAACTGTTTTTT.

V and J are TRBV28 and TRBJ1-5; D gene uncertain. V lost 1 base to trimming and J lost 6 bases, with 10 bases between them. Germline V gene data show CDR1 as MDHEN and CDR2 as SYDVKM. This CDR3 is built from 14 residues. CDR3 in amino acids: CASSLSAAIQPQHF. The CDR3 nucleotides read TGTGCCAGCAGTTTATCCGCAGCCATTCAGCCCCAGCATTTT.

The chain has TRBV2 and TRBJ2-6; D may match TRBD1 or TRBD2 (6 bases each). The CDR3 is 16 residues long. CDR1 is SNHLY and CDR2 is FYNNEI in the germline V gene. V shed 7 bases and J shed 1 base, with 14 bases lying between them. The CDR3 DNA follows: TGTGCCAGCACCGAAGGGGGGTGGTCTGGGGCCAACGTCCTGACTTTC. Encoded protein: CASTEGGWSGANVLTF.

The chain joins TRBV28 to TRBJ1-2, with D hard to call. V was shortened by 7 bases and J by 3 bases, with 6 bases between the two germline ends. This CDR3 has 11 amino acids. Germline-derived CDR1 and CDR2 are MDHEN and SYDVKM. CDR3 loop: CASNVDYGYTF. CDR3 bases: TGTGCCAGCAACGTTGACTATGGCTACACCTTC.

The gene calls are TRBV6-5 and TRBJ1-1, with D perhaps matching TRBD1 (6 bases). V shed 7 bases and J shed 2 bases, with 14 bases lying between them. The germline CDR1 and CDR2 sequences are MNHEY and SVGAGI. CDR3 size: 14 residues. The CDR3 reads CASIRGRGNTEAFF. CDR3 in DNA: TGTGCCAGCATACGAGGCAGGGGCAACACTGAAGCTTTCTTT.

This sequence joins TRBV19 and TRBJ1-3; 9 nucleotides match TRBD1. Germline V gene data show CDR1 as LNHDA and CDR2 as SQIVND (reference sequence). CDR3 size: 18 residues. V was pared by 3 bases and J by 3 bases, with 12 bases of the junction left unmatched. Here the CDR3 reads CASSMRPGTGKDGNTIYF. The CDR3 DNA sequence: TGTGCCAGTAGTATGCGGCCAGGGACAGGGAAGGATGGAAACACCATATATTTT.

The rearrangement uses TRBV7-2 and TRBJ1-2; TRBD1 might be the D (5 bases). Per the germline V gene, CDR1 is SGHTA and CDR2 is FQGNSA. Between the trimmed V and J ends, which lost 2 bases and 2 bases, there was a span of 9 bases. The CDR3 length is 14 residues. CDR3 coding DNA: TGTGCCAGCAGCTTATACGGGGACAACTATGGCTACACCTTC. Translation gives CASSLYGDNYGYTF.

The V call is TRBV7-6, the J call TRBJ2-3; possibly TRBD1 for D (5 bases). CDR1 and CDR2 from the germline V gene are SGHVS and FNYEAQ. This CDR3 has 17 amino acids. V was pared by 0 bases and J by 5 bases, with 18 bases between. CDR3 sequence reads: CASSLASHRLFGDTQYF. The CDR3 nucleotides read TGTGCCAGCAGCTTAGCTTCACACAGGTTGTTTGGAGATACGCAGTATTTT.

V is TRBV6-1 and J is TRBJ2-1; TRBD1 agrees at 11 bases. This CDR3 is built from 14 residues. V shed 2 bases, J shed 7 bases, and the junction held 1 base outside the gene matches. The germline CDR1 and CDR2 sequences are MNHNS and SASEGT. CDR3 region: CASSERDRGNEQFF. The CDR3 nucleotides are TGTGCCAGCAGTGAACGGGACAGGGGGAATGAGCAGTTCTTC.

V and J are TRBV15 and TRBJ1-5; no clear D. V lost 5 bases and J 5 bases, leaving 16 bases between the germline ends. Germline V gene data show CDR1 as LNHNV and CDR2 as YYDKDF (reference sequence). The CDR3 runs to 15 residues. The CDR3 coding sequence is TGTGCCACCAGCCCCGTGGGGAACGGATATCAGCCCCAGCATTTT. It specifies CATSPVGNGYQPQHF.

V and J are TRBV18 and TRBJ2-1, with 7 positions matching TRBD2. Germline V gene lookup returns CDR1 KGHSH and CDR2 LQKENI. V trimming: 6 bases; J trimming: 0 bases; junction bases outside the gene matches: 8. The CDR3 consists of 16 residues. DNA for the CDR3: TGTGCCAGCTCTCGTACTAGCGCCCTCTCCTACAATGAGCAGTTCTTC. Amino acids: CASSRTSALSYNEQFF.

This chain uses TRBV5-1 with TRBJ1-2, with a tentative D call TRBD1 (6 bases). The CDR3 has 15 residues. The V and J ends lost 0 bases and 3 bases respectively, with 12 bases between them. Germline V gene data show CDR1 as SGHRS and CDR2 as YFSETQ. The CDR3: CASSLGGLRDYGYTF. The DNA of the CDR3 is TGCGCCAGCAGCTTGGGGGGGCTTCGTGACTATGGCTACACCTTC.

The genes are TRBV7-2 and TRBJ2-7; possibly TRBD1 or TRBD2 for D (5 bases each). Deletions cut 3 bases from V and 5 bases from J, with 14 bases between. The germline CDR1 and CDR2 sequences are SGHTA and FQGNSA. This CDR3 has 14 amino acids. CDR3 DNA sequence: TGTGCCAGCAGCTTCTTAGGGGAGCTCCACGAGCAGTACTTC. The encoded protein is CASSFLGELHEQYF.

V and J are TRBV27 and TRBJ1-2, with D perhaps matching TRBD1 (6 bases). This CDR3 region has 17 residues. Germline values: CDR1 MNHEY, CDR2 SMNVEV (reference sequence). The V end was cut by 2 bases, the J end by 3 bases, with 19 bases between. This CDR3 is CASSLQRPGAGHYGYTF. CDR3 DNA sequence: TGTGCCAGCAGTTTACAACGGCCAGGGGCGGGACACTATGGCTACACCTTC.